These T cell receptor beta chains were read from a single sample in a study of T cell changes during pregnancy in multiple sclerosis. Assay: immunoSEQ multiplex PCR; the TCRdb copy retains only in-frame clones and omits some. The sample lists approximately 42,000 clones; about 85% were seen once. The sequencing here drew on CD4+ T cells from peripheral blood mononuclear cells, taken before pregnancy. Every receptor here comes from a female donor with multiple sclerosis, enrolled in a pregnancy study. Both conserved end residues are part of each CDR3. The order of the fields is D gene, J gene, clone size, V gene, CDR3 DNA, CDR3 protein. D genes are given only for firm matches. The size entry is marked missing in some rows and otherwise reads once, few, many or a size class.

>.|TRBJ1-5|.|TRBV4-2
TGTGCCAGCAGCCCCGGATTTGGAGTATATCAGCCCCAGCATTTT
CASSPGFGVYQPQHF
>.|TRBJ2-2|.|TRBV11-3
TGTGCCAGCAGCTTAGATCAAGGAGGGTCTGCGAACACCGGGGAGCTGTTTTTT
CASSLDQGGSANTGELFF
>.|TRBJ2-1|.|TRBV7-8
TGTGCCAGCAGCTACGGGACTTACAATGAGCAGTTCTTC
CASSYGTYNEQFF
>TRBD2|TRBJ2-1|.|TRBV11-2
TGTGCCAGCAGCTTATCCTCACCGGGGGGGAATGAGCAGTTCTTC
CASSLSSPGGNEQFF
>TRBD1|TRBJ1-6|.|TRBV6-6
TGTGCCAGCACGAGGGGGCCGCCACCCCTCCACTTT
CASTRGPPPLHF
>.|TRBJ1-3|.|TRBV30
TGTGCCTGGAGTGACAGCTCTGGAAACACCATATATTTT
CAWSDSSGNTIYF
>TRBD1|TRBJ2-2|.|TRBV7-2
TGTGCCACTTCCAGGGGGCGGAGCGGGGAGCTGTTTTTT
CATSRGRSGELFF
>TRBD1|TRBJ2-5|.|TRBV5-1
TGCGCCAGCAGCTTCCTGACAGGGGGACAAGAGACCCAGTACTTC
CASSFLTGGQETQYF
>.|TRBJ1-1|.|TRBV27
TGTGCCAGCAGTAACAGGGTCTTCGGGAACACTGAAGCTTTCTTT
CASSNRVFGNTEAFF
>TRBD2|TRBJ2-5|.|TRBV7-7
TGTGCCAGCAGCTTAGAAGCGGGAGGAGAGACCCAGTACTTC
CASSLEAGGETQYF
>TRBD1|TRBJ1-2|.|TRBV9
TGTGCCAGCAGCTCCCAGACAGGGCTTTATGGCTACACCTTC
CASSSQTGLYGYTF
>.|TRBJ1-2|.|TRBV19
TGTGCCAGTAGTATTGGGCAGGGTGGTGGCTACACCTTC
CASSIGQGGGYTF
>.|TRBJ2-5|few|TRBV19
TGTGCCAGTAGAGACACTGCCCAAGAGACCCAGTACTTC
CASRDTAQETQYF
>.|TRBJ1-1|.|TRBV5-4
TGTGCCAGCAGCTTGGACAGGACCAACACTGAAGCTTTCTTT
CASSLDRTNTEAFF
>TRBD2|TRBJ2-2|few|TRBV2
TGTGCCAGCAGTGAAATAGCTAGCGGGGACACCGGGGAGCTGTTTTTT
CASSEIASGDTGELFF
>.|TRBJ1-1|once|TRBV21-1
TGTGCCAGCAGTGGCCGCCTAGCCACAATTCGCACTGAAGCTTTCTTT
CASSGRLATIRTEAFF
>.|TRBJ1-6|.|TRBV27
TGTGCCACATGGGCAGTCGAGGGTCCCCTCCACTTT
CATWAVEGPLHF
>.|TRBJ1-5|once|TRBV2
TGTGCCAGCCGGGGACTGGCGGGGCAGCCCCAGCATTTT
CASRGLAGQPQHF
>TRBD2|TRBJ2-2|.|TRBV7-3
TGTGCCAGCAGCTTAATACCCCCCATGATGTTAGCGGGGAGCACCGGGGAGCTGTTTTTT
CASSLIPPMMLAGSTGELFF
>TRBD1|TRBJ2-7|once|TRBV7-2
TGTGCCAGCAGCTCCAACAGGGGCTACGAGCAGTACTTC
CASSSNRGYEQYF
>.|TRBJ2-7|.|TRBV30
TGTGCCTTTTCACAGGGAGCCTACGAGCAGTACTTC
CAFSQGAYEQYF
>.|TRBJ2-7|.|TRBV27
TGTGCCAGCAGTTTCAGGGTGAGTCCCTACGAGCAGTACTTC
CASSFRVSPYEQYF
>.|TRBJ2-1|once|TRBV19
TGTGCCAGTAGTATCGACCTGAGGAGCGACCGTTTCTTC
CASSIDLRSDRFF
>.|TRBJ1-2|.|TRBV7-2
TGTGCCAGCAGCGGAAACAGGGCCGCTTATGGCTACACCTTC
CASSGNRAAYGYTF
>TRBD1|TRBJ2-2|.|TRBV29-1
TGCAGCGTTACCCCGGGACAGGCGGACACCGGGGAGCTGTTTTTT
CSVTPGQADTGELFF
>.|TRBJ1-4|.|TRBV4-2
TGTGCCAGCAAACTAAATGAAAAACTGTTTTTT
CASKLNEKLFF
>.|TRBJ1-1|.|TRBV7-2
TGTGCCAGCAGCTCGGGACAGAACACTGAAGCTTTCTTT
CASSSGQNTEAFF
>TRBD1|TRBJ1-2|once|TRBV5-3
TGTGCCAGAAGCTGGGACAGGGTGTTTAATGGCTACACCTTC
CARSWDRVFNGYTF
>.|TRBJ1-2|.|TRBV7-9
TGTGCCAGCAGCTTCAGCGGACAGAACTATGGCTACACCTTC
CASSFSGQNYGYTF
>TRBD1|TRBJ1-1|.|TRBV4-3
TGCGCCAGCAGCCAAGGACACAGGGGGCCTACTGAAGCTTTCTTT
CASSQGHRGPTEAFF
>TRBD1|TRBJ1-5|.|TRBV5-5
TGTGCCAGCAGTCCGGGACAGGGGGCGAGGGTAGTGAACCAGCCCCAGCATTTT
CASSPGQGARVVNQPQHF
>.|TRBJ1-3|.|TRBV10-3
TGTGCCATCAGTGACGACAGGACTTACTCTGGAAACACCATATATTTT
CAISDDRTYSGNTIYF
>TRBD1|TRBJ1-3|.|TRBV30
TGTGCCTGGAGTCGAAGGGGGCTGGCTGGAAACACCATATATTTT
CAWSRRGLAGNTIYF
>TRBD1|TRBJ1-1|.|TRBV5-6
TGTGCCAGGGAGACATGCCAGGGACAGGCCCTGGAGGACACTGAAGCTTTCTTT
CARETCQGQALEDTEAFF
>.|TRBJ2-3|.|TRBV7-9
TGTGCCAGCAGCTTCTGGGCTCAACTCACAGATACGCAGTATTTT
CASSFWAQLTDTQYF
>.|TRBJ2-5|.|TRBV14
TGTGCCAGCAGCCCGAAGGGGGTGACCCAGTACTTC
CASSPKGVTQYF
>TRBD2|TRBJ2-7|.|TRBV7-2
TGTGCCAGCAGCTTAGGGACTAGCGGGGGGGGTGTCGGGCAGTACTTC
CASSLGTSGGGVGQYF
>TRBD2|TRBJ2-2|once|TRBV30
TGTGCCTGGAGGGGACTAGCGGAGAGAGGGGAGCTGTTTTTT
CAWRGLAERGELFF
>TRBD2|TRBJ2-5|once|TRBV4-3
TGCGCCAGCAGCCAAGACTACTTAGCGGGGGGTCGCCCGGGAGAGACCCAGTACTTC
CASSQDYLAGGRPGETQYF
>TRBD1|TRBJ2-7|.|TRBV5-1
TGCGCCAGCAGCTGGGGGACAGGGCAAGGCGAGCAGTACTTC
CASSWGTGQGEQYF
>TRBD2|TRBJ2-1|.|TRBV10-1
TGCGCCAGCAGTGATGACGCCACCAGACTAGCGGAAAACTACAATGAGCAGTTCTTC
CASSDDATRLAENYNEQFF
>.|TRBJ1-1|.|TRBV19
TGTGCCAGTAGTATCAGGGGACAGAACACTGAAGCTTTCTTT
CASSIRGQNTEAFF
>TRBD1|TRBJ1-4|.|TRBV19
TGTGCCAGTAGAACACAGGGGGGCCTTCGTGAAAAACTGTTTTTT
CASRTQGGLREKLFF